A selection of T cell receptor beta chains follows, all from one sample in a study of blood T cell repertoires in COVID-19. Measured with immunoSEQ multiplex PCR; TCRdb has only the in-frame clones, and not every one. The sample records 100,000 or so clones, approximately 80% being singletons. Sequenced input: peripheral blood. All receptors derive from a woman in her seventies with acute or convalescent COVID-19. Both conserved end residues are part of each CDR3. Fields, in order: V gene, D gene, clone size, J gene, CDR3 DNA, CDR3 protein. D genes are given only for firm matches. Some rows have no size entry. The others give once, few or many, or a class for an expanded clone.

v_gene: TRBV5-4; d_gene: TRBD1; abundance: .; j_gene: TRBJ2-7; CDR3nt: TGTGCCAGCAGCCCCGGACAGGGGGCCTCCTACGAGCAGTACTTC; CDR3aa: CASSPGQGASYEQYF
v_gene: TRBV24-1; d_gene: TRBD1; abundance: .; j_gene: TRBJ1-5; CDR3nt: TGTGCCACCAGTGATTTGCCCTACAGGGGACGGGGCAATCAGCCCCAGCATTTT; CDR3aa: CATSDLPYRGRGNQPQHF
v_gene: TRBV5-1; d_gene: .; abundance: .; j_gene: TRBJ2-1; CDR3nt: TGCGCCAGCAGCGGGCTAGCACACAATGAGCAGTTCTTC; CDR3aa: CASSGLAHNEQFF
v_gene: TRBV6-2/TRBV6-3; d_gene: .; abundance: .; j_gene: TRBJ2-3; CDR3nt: TGTGCCAGCAGTCCGCTGACCGGGGGAGTGGATACGCAGTATTTT; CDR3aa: CASSPLTGGVDTQYF
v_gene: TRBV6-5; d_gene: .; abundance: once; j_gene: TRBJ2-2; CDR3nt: TGTGCCAGCAGTTATCCAGGGCACGGGGAGCTGTTTTTT; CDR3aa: CASSYPGHGELFF
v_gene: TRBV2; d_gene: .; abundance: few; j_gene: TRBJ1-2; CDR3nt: TGTGCCAGCAATAGTAACTATGGCTACACCTTC; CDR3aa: CASNSNYGYTF
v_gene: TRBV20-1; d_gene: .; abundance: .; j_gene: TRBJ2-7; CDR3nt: TGCAGTGCCCAGGACAGAGAGCAGTACTTC; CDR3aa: CSAQDREQYF
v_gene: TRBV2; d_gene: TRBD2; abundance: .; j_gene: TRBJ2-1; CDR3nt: TGTGCCAGCAGTGGAGGGCTTGGGACTAGTTACAATGAGCAGTTCTTC; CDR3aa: CASSGGLGTSYNEQFF
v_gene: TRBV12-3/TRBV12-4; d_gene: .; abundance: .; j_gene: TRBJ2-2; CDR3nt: TGTGCCAGCAGTATCTCCAGCGCCGGGGAGCTGTTTTTT; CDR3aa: CASSISSAGELFF
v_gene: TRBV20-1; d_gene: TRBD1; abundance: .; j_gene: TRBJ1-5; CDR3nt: TGCAGTGCTAGTCCGACAGGGCCAATACAGCCCCAGCATTTT; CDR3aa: CSASPTGPIQPQHF
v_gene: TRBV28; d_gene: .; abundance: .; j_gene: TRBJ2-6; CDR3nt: TGTGCCAGCACGACTAGTGGGGCCAACGTCCTGACTTTC; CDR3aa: CASTTSGANVLTF
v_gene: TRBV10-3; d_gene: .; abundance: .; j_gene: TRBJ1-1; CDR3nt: TGTGCCATCAGTGAGAGGCAGGGCACTGAAGCTTTCTTT; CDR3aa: CAISERQGTEAFF
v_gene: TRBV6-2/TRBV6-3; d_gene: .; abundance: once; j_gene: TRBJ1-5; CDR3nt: TGTGCCAGCAGTTACTCACCAGGGATCCCCCAGCATTTT; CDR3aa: CASSYSPGIPQHF
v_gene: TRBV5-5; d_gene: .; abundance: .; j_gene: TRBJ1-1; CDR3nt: TGTGCCAGCAGCTTGATAGTGAACACTGAAGCTTTCTTT; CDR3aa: CASSLIVNTEAFF
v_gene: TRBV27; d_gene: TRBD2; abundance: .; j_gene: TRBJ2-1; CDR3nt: TGTGCCAGCAGTTGGATCCAAACTAGCGGGCATACCAATGAGCAGTTCTTC; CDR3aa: CASSWIQTSGHTNEQFF
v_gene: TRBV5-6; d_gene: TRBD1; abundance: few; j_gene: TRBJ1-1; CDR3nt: TGTGCCAGCAGCTTGGGGACAGGGAGGAGTGAAGCTTTCTTT; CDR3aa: CASSLGTGRSEAFF
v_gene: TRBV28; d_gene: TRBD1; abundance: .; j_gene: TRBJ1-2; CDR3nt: TGTGCCAGCAGAGCAGGGGGCGCCTATGGCTACACCTTC; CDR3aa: CASRAGGAYGYTF
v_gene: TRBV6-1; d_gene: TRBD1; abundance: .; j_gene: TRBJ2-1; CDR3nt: TGTGCCAGCAGTGAAGACACAGGGGCATACAATGAGCAGTTCTTC; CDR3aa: CASSEDTGAYNEQFF
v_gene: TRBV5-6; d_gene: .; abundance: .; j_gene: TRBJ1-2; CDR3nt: TGTGCCAGCAGCCGGACAGCTAACTATGGCTACACCTTC; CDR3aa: CASSRTANYGYTF
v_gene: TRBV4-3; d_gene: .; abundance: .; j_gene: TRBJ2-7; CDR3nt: TGCGCCAGCAGCCAAGGGCGGGGAGGCTACGAGCAGTACTTC; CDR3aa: CASSQGRGGYEQYF
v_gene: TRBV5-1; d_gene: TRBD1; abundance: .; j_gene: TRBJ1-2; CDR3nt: TGCGCCAGCAGCTTGGGATGGAACAGGGGGTTCTTCTATGGCTACACCTTC; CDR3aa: CASSLGWNRGFFYGYTF
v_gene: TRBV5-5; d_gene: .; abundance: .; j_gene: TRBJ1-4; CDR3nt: TGTGCCAGCAGCTTACAGGGAAATACTAATGAAAAACTGTTTTTT; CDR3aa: CASSLQGNTNEKLFF
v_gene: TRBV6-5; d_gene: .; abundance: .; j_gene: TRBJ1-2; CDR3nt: TGTGCCAGCAGTTACTCCGTGATTGGGGTCACTAGGGGCTACACCTTC; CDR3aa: CASSYSVIGVTRGYTF
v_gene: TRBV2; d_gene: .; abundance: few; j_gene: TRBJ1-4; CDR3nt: TGTGCCAGCAGTTATTGGGACACCTCAGAGAAGGCCGCAACTAATGAAAAACTGTTTTTT; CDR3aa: CASSYWDTSEKAATNEKLFF
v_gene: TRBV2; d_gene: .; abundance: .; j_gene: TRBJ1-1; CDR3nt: TGTGCCAGCAGTCCCTTGCGGGGGGAAGGTGGTTTCGCAGCTTTCTTT; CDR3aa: CASSPLRGEGGFAAFF
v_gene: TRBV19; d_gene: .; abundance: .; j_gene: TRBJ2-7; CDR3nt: TGTGCCAGTAGTAAGGCAGGCGTCTCCTACGAGCAGTACTTC; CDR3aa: CASSKAGVSYEQYF
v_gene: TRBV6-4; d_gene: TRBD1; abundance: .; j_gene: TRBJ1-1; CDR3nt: TGTGCCAGCAGCGAGGAAGACAGGGTCTTTATGAACACTGAAGCTTTCTTT; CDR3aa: CASSEEDRVFMNTEAFF
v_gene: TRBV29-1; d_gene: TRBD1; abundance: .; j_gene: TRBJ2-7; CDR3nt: TGCAGCGTGGGGCCCGGGACAGGGTCCCACGAGCAGTACTTC; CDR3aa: CSVGPGTGSHEQYF
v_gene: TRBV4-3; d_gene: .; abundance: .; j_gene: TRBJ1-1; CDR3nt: TGCGCCAGCAGCCAAGATTTAGGAGGAACTTTTAACGCTGAAGCTTTCTTT; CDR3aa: CASSQDLGGTFNAEAFF
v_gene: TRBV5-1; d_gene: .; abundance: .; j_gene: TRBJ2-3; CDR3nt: TGCGCCAGTTCAGTGAGCACAGATACGCAGTATTTT; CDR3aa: CASSVSTDTQYF
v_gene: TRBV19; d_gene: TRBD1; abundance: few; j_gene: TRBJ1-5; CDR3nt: TGTGCCAGTAGTCCCCCCGACAGGGGACGGGATCAGCCCCAGCATTTT; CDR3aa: CASSPPDRGRDQPQHF
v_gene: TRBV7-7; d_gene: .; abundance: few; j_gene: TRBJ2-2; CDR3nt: TGTGCCAGCAGCCGTGACAGGACGAACACCGGGGAGCTGTTTTTT; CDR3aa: CASSRDRTNTGELFF
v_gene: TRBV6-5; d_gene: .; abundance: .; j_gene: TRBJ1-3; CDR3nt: TGTGCCAGCAGTTACGGCAGGGGAACCGGAAACACCATATATTTT; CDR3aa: CASSYGRGTGNTIYF
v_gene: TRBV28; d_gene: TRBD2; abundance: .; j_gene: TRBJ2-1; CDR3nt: TGTGCCAGCAGTTGGACTAGTGGCGATGAGCAGTTCTTC; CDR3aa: CASSWTSGDEQFF
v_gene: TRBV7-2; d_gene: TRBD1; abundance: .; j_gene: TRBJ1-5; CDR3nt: TGTGCCAGCAGCTTAGGGACAGGATGGGACTCGAATCAGCCCCAGCATTTT; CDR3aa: CASSLGTGWDSNQPQHF
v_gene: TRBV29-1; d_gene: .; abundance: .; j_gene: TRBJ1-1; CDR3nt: TGCAGCGTTGTGGACCCGACAGTCCAACTTCTCACTGAAGCTTTCTTT; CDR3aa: CSVVDPTVQLLTEAFF
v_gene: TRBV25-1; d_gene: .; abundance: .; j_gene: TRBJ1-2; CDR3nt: TGTGCCAGCAGTGACCCCGTAGTGGTCTATGGCTACACCTTC; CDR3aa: CASSDPVVVYGYTF
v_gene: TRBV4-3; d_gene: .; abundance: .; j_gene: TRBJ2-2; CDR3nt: TGCGCCAGCAGCCAACGGCAGGGTTTTGATCCGGGCGGGGAGCTGTTTTTT; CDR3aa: CASSQRQGFDPGGELFF
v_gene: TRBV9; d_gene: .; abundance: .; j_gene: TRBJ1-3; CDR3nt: TGTGCCAGCAGCGTAGAAGGGAGCTCTGGAAACACCATATATTTT; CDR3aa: CASSVEGSSGNTIYF
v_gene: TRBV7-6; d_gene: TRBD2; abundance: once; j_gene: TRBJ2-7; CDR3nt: TGTGCCAGCAGCTACGCCCTTCCTAGCGGGGTTTCCTACGAGCAGTACTTC; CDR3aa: CASSYALPSGVSYEQYF
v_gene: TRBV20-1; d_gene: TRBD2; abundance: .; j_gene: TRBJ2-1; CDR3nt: TGCAGTGCTAGTTGGGAGGCGGGAGCTTACAATGAGCAGTTCTTC; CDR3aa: CSASWEAGAYNEQFF